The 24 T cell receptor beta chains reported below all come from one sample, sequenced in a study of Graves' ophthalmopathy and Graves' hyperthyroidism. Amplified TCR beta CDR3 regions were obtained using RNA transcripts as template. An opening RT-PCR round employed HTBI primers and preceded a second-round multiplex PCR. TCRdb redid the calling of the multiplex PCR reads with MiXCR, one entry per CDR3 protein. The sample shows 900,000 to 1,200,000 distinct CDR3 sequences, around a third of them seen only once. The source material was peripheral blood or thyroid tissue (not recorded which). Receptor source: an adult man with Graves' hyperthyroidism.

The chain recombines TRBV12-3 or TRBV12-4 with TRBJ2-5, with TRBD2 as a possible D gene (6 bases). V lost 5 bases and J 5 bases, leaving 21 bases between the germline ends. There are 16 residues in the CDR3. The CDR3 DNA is TGTGCCAGCAGTCCAACGGGGGAAAACCCCGGTGAGACCCAGTACTTC. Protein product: CASSPTGENPGETQYF.

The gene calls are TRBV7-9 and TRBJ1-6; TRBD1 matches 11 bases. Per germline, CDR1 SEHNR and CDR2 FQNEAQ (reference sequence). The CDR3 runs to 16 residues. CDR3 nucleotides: TGTGCTAACAGCTTCAGGACAGGGGGCGCGAATTCACCCCTCCACTTT. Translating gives CANSFRTGGANSPLHF. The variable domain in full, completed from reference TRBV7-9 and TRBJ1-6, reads DTGVSQNPRHKITKRGQNVTFRCDPISEHNRLYWYRQTLGQGPEFLTYFQNEAQLEKSRLLSDRFSAERPKGSFSTLEIQRTEQGDSAMYLCANSFRTGGANSPLHFGNGTRLTVT.

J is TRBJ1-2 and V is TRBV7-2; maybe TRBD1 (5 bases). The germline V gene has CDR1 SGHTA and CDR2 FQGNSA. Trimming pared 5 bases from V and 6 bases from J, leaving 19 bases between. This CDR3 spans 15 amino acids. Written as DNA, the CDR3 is TGTGCCAGCAGCGGAGGGGATCTCTATTACGATGGCTACACCTTC. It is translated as CASSGGDLYYDGYTF.

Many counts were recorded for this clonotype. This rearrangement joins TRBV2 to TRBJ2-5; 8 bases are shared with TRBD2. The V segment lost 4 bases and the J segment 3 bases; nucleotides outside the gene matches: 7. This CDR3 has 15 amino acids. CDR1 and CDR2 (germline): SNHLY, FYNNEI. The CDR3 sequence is CASSVQKLAEETQYF. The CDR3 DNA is TGTGCCAGCAGTGTGCAGAAACTAGCGGAAGAGACCCAGTACTTC.

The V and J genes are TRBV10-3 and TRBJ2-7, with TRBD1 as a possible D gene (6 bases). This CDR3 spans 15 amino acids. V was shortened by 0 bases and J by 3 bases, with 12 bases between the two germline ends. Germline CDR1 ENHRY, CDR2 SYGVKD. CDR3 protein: CAISESDRTFYEQYF. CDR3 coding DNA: TGTGCCATCAGTGAGTCAGACAGGACCTTCTACGAGCAGTACTTC.

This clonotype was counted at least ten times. CDR3 sequence: CASSLGPAGKYSPLHF. CDR3 DNA sequence: TGTGCCAGCAGCTTAGGGCCGGCTGGGAAGTATTCACCCCTCCACTTT. The chain combines TRBV7-2 with TRBJ1-6; D gene uncertain. The CDR3 loop spans 16 amino acids. Germline CDR1 SGHTA, CDR2 FQGNSA. V lost 1 base, J lost 8 bases, and 15 bases lay in between.

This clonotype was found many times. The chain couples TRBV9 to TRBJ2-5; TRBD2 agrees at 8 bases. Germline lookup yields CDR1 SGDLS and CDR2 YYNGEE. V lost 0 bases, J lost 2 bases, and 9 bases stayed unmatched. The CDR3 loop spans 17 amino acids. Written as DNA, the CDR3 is TGTGCCAGCAGCGTAGGAACGAGCGGGGGACTACAAGAGACCCAGTACTTC. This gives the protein CASSVGTSGGLQETQYF.

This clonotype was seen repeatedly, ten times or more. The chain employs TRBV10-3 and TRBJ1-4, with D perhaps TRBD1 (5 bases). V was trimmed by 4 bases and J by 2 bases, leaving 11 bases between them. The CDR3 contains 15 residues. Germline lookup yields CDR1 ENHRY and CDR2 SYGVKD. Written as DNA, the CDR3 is TGTGCCATCAGTGCCAGGGTCGGGACTAATGAAAAACTGTTTTTT. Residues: CAISARVGTNEKLFF.

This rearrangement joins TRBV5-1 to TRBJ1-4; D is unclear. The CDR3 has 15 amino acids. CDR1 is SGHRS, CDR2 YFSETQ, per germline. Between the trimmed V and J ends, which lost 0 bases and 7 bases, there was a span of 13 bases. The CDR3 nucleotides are TGCGCCAGCAGCTTGGCACCAGTCGTTGGTGAAAAACTGTTTTTT. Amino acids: CASSLAPVVGEKLFF.

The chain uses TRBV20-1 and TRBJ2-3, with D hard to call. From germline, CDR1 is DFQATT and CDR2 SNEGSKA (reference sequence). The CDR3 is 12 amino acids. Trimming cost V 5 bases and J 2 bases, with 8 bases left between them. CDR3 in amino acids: CSAQPSTDTQYF. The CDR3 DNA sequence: TGCAGTGCTCAGCCTTCCACAGATACGCAGTATTTT.

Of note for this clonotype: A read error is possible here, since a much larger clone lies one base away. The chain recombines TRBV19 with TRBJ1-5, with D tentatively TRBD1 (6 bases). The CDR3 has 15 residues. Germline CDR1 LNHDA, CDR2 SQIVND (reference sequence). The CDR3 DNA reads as TGTGCCAGTAGTATGGGGCAGGGGTCGTATCAGACCCAGCATTTT. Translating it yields CASSMGQGSYQTQHF.

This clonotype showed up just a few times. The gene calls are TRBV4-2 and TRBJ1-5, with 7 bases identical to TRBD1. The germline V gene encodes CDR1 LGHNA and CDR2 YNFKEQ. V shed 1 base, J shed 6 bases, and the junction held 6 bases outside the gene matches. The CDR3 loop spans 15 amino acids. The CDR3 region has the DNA TGTGCCAGCAGCCAAGGTACAGGGGTTGGTCAGCCCCAGCATTTT. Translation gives CASSQGTGVGQPQHF.

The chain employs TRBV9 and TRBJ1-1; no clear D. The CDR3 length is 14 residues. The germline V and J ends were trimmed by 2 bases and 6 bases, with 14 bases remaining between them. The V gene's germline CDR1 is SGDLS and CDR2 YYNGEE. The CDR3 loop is CASSVTLAKSEAFF. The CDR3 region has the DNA TGTGCCAGCAGCGTGACCCTAGCCAAGTCTGAAGCTTTCTTT.

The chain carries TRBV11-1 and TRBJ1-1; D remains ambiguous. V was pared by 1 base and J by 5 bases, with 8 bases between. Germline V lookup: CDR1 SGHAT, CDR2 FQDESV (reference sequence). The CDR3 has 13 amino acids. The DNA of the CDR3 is TGTGCCAGCAGCTTAGTCTCTGGGACTGAAGCTTTCTTT. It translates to CASSLVSGTEAFF.

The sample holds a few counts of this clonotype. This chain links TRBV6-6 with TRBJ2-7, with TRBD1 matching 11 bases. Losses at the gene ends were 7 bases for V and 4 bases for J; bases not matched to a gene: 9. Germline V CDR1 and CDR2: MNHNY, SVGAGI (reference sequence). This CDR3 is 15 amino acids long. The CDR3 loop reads CASNGGQGAPYEQYF. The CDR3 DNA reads TGTGCCAGCAACGGAGGACAGGGGGCGCCGTACGAGCAGTACTTC.

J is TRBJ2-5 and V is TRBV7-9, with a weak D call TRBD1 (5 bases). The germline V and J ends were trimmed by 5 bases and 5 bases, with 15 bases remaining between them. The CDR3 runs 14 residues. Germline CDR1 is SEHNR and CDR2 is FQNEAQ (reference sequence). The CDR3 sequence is CASSGRGKWETQYF. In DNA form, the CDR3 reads TGTGCCAGCAGCGGAAGGGGTAAATGGGAGACCCAGTACTTC. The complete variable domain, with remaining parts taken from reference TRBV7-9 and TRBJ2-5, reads DTGVSQNPRHKITKRGQNVTFRCDPISEHNRLYWYRQTLGQGPEFLTYFQNEAQLEKSRLLSDRFSAERPKGSFSTLEIQRTEQGDSAMYLCASSGRGKWETQYFGPGTRLLVL.

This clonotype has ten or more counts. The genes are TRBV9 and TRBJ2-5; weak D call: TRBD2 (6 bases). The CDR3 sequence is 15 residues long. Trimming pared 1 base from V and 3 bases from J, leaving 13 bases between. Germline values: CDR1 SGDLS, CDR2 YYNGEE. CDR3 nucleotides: TGTGCCAGCAGCGTATTTGGGCGGGGAGAAGAGACCCAGTACTTC. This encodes CASSVFGRGEETQYF.

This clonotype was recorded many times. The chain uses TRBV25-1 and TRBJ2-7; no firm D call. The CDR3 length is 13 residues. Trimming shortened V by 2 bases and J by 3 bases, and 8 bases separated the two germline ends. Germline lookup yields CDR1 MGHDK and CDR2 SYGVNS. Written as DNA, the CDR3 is TGTGCCAGCAGTGAAGAGAGTGGCTACGAGCAGTACTTC. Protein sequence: CASSEESGYEQYF.

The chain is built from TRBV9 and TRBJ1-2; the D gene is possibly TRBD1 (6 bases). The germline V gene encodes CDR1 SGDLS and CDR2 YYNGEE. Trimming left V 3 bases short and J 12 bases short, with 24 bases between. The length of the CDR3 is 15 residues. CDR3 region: CASSAYRDIASGNTF. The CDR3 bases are TGTGCCAGCAGCGCTTACCGGGACATAGCCTCTGGAAACACCTTC.

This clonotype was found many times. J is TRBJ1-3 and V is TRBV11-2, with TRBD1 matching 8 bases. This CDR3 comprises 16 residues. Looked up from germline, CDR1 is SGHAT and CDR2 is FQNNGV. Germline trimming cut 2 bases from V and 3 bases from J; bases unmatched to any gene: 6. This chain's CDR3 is CASSLFDRGGGNTIYF. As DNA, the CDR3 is TGTGCCAGCAGCTTATTCGACAGGGGTGGTGGAAACACCATATATTTT.

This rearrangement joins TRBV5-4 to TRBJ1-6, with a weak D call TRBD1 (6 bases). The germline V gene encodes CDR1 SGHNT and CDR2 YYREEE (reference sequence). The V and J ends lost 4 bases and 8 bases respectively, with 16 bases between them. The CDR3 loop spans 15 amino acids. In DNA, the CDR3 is TGTGCCAGCAGCCTCGAGGGGGGTATTCATTCACCCCTCCACTTT. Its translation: CASSLEGGIHSPLHF.

The DNA of the CDR3 is TGTGCCAGCAGCGCCCGGGGAGGGAGGAACACCGGGGAGCTGTTTTTT. It is translated as CASSARGGRNTGELFF. The chain uses TRBV7-9 and TRBJ2-2, with 7 bases fitting TRBD2. There are 16 residues in the CDR3. The ends lost 5 bases at V and 1 base at J; junction bases unmatched: 7. The germline gives CDR1 SEHNR, CDR2 FQNEAQ (reference sequence).

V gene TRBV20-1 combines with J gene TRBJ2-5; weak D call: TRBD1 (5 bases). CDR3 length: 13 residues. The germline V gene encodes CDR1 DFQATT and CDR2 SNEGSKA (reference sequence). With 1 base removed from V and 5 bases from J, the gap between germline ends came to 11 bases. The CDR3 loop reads CSARGTIMETQYF. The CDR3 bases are TGCAGTGCTAGAGGGACAATCATGGAGACCCAGTACTTC.

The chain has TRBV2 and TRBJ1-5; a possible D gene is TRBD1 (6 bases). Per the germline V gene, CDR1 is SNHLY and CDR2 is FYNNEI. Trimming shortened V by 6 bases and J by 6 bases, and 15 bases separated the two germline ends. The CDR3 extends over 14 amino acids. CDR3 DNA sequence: TGTGCCAGCAGGGGACAAAGAGTTAGTCAGCCCCAGCATTTT. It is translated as CASRGQRVSQPQHF.